Shown below are 16 T cell receptor beta chains from a single sample sequenced in a study of T cell responses to AZD1222 COVID-19 vaccine. The table came from immunoSEQ multiplex PCR; TCRdb's copy has only in-frame clones and leaves some out. The sample contains 150,000 to 190,000 clones, 75% to 90% of which appear only once. This material consisted of peripheral blood, taken after recovery from COVID-19. These receptors came from an adult who had recovered from COVID-19.

CDR3 region: CASSAGLAGGTWELFF. CDR3 coding DNA: TGTGCCAGCAGCGCCGGACTAGCCGGCGGAACCTGGGAGCTGTTTTTT. The genes are TRBV9 and TRBJ2-2, with TRBD2 matching over 8 bases. Germline values: CDR1 SGDLS, CDR2 YYNGEE. Trimming removed 3 bases from V and 9 bases from J; junction bases left unmatched: 13. The CDR3 sequence is 16 residues long.

This clone was detected only a few times. The V call is TRBV6-5, the J call TRBJ2-3; D may be TRBD2 (5 bases). Trimming stripped 7 bases from V and 4 bases from J, with 12 bases between. Looked up from germline, CDR1 is MNHEY and CDR2 is SVGAGI. There are 13 residues in the CDR3. The CDR3 coding sequence is TGTGCCAGCACCGATGGAGCGGCAGATACGCAGTATTTT. Its protein product is CASTDGAADTQYF.

J is TRBJ2-7 and V is TRBV5-4; D ambiguous. V was trimmed by 2 bases and J by 0 bases, leaving 12 bases between them. The CDR3 is 15 residues long. Germline V gives CDR1 SGHNT, CDR2 YYREEE (reference sequence). The CDR3 nucleotides read TGTGCCAGCAGCTTACCGGGTTGGAGCTCCTACGAGCAGTACTTC. This sequence encodes CASSLPGWSSYEQYF.

The chain's CDR3 is CASLQGGAGNYEQYF. CDR3 nucleotides: TGTGCCAGTCTCCAGGGTGGGGCCGGGAACTACGAGCAGTACTTC. The rearrangement uses TRBV28 and TRBJ2-7; D tentatively fits TRBD1 or TRBD2 (5 bases each). The CDR3 is 15 amino acids. The V and J ends lost 9 bases and 3 bases respectively, with 21 bases between them. Germline V gives CDR1 MDHEN, CDR2 SYDVKM.

V usage is TRBV7-2 and J usage is TRBJ1-2, with D perhaps matching TRBD1 (6 bases). Germline lookup yields CDR1 SGHTA and CDR2 FQGNSA. The CDR3 totals 15 residues. V was shortened by 5 bases and J by 2 bases, with 15 bases between the two germline ends. Here the CDR3 DNA reads TGTGCCAGCAGCCCGGATTGGACAGCAAACTATGGCTACACCTTC. This translates into CASSPDWTANYGYTF.

The gene calls are TRBV13 and TRBJ2-5; D is possibly TRBD1 (7 bases). CDR1 and CDR2 (germline): PRHDT, FYEKMQ (reference sequence). The CDR3 covers 17 residues. Trimming took off 2 bases at V and 1 base at J, with 17 bases between the two ends. CDR3 sequence: CASSLRSTQGGQETQYF. In DNA, the CDR3 is TGTGCCAGCAGCTTAAGGTCAACTCAGGGGGGCCAAGAGACCCAGTACTTC.

The V and J genes are TRBV6-5 and TRBJ2-7; 8 bases line up with TRBD1. In germline, CDR1 is MNHEY, CDR2 SVGAGI. The CDR3 is 15 residues long. V was clipped by 3 bases and J by 2 bases; unmatched bases: 6. The CDR3 DNA reads TGTGCCAGCAGTTATTCGGGACAGGAGACCTACGAGCAGTACTTC. This codes for CASSYSGQETYEQYF.

The CDR3, as DNA: TGTGCCAGCAGTCAGAGACAGGGGGCCTCGGGAAACACCATATATTTT. Amino acid sequence: CASSQRQGASGNTIYF. The V and J genes are TRBV5-6 and TRBJ1-3, with 10 bases identical to TRBD1. The CDR3 is 16 residues long. Germline V gene sequence: CDR1 SGHDT, CDR2 YYEEEE. J gave up 4 bases and V 5 bases, and 9 bases lay outside the gene matches.

The chain employs TRBV7-9 and TRBJ2-1; possible D gene TRBD2, 5 bases. CDR3 length equals 16 residues. Germline V CDR1 and CDR2: SEHNR, FQNEAQ (reference sequence). Trimming removed 4 bases at V and 0 bases at J, with 13 bases between. CDR3 DNA: TGTGCCAGCAGCTCCCAAGCGGCTAGCTCCTACAATGAGCAGTTCTTC. Translation: CASSSQAASSYNEQFF.

The chain combines TRBV18 with TRBJ1-1; D unclear. Germline V gene lookup returns CDR1 KGHSH and CDR2 LQKENI. The CDR3 loop spans 12 amino acids. V gave up 3 bases and J gave up 3 bases, with 5 bases separating them. The CDR3 sequence is CASSPGHTEAFF. The CDR3 DNA follows: TGTGCCAGCTCACCGGGCCACACTGAAGCTTTCTTT.

The rearrangement uses TRBV7-3 and TRBJ2-2, with 9 nucleotides matching TRBD2. Germline V lookup: CDR1 SGHTA, CDR2 FQGTGA. Losses at the gene ends were 3 bases for V and 1 base for J; bases not matched to a gene: 0. The CDR3 covers 15 residues. The DNA for the CDR3 is TGTGCCAGCAGCTTGACTAGCGGGAACACCGGGGAGCTGTTTTTT. This sequence encodes CASSLTSGNTGELFF.

The chain recombines TRBV12-3 or TRBV12-4 with TRBJ2-5; the D gene is possibly TRBD2 (6 bases). The germline V and J ends were trimmed by 6 bases and 1 base, with 9 bases remaining between them. The CDR3 loop spans 13 amino acids. The CDR3 DNA sequence: TGTGCCAGCAGCAGGGACTCCCAAGAGACCCAGTACTTC. The encoded protein is CASSRDSQETQYF.

The V and J genes are TRBV7-2 and TRBJ1-1; 8 nucleotides match TRBD1. With 8 bases clipped from V and 5 bases from J, the junction kept 7 bases outside the gene matches. The CDR3 runs to 13 residues. Germline V CDR1 and CDR2: SGHTA, FQGNSA. CDR3 sequence reads: CASGTGRGTEAFF. DNA of the CDR3: TGTGCCAGCGGGACAGGACGGGGGACTGAAGCTTTCTTT.

This chain uses TRBV20-1 with TRBJ2-3, with 7 positions matching TRBD2. The germline gives CDR1 DFQATT, CDR2 SNEGSKA (reference sequence). CDR3 length equals 12 residues. Germline trimming cut 3 bases from V and 7 bases from J; bases unmatched to any gene: 4. CDR3 amino acids: CSASLLANTQYF. DNA of the CDR3: TGCAGTGCTAGTCTACTAGCGAATACGCAGTATTTT.

The CDR3 protein is CASSSSGAGAQEQYF. CDR3 sequence (DNA): TGTGCCAGCAGTTCGTCGGGAGCGGGCGCTCAAGAGCAGTACTTC. The chain recombines TRBV28 with TRBJ2-7, with a possible D match to TRBD2 (6 bases). V lost 4 bases and J 7 bases, leaving 20 bases between the germline ends. The CDR3 spans 15 residues. Germline loops: CDR1 MDHEN, CDR2 SYDVKM.

This chain connects TRBV6-6 to TRBJ2-3; TRBD1 might be the D (5 bases). Germline lookup yields CDR1 MNHNY and CDR2 SVGAGI (reference sequence). The germline V and J ends were trimmed by 0 bases and 5 bases, with 9 bases remaining between them. The length of the CDR3 is 14 residues. The CDR3 DNA is TGTGCCAGCAGTTACTCAGGGGCTAAAGATACGCAGTATTTT. This translates into CASSYSGAKDTQYF.